This T cell receptor (beta chain) stems from a study of T cell repertoires in cytomegalovirus infection. Overall study context: Public TCR beta signatures provided an indication of both CMV infection and a matching HLA type. General observations from the study: The ex vivo response was dominated by HLA-C-restricted CMV-specific TCR beta clonotypes.

Trimming removed 2 bases from V and 0 bases from J, with 11 bases in between. Per germline, CDR1 MNHEY and CDR2 SVGAGI. This CDR3 contains 17 residues. This clonotype was picked up a small number of times. The target antigen is unknown. TCRdb re-called the reads with MiXCR, one entry per CDR3 protein. The repertoire holds about 490,000 distinct CDR3 sequences, about 15% seen once, with roughly 25% in the top ten. The sample was CD8+ T cells from PBMCs. The rearrangement uses TRBV6-5 and TRBJ2-6, with D maybe TRBD1 (6 bases). The clonotype originates from a human donor in good health (CMV status not recorded). Some clones in this sample may be carry-over from other donors' samples. Here the CDR3 DNA reads TGTGCCAGCAGTTACCAGGACAGTTCCTCTGGGGCCAACGTCCTGACTTTC. This gives the protein CASSYQDSSSGANVLTF.